This TCR beta chain emerged from a study of T cells in Graves' hyperthyroidism and ophthalmopathy. Study-wide results and limits: Onset of ophthalmopathy came a median roughly 6.5 months after the model predicted it.

CDR1 is SNHLY and CDR2 is FYNNEI in the germline V gene. The CDR3 has 11 amino acids. V shed 6 bases and J shed 5 bases, with 7 bases lying between them. RNA transcripts provided the source from which TCR beta CDR3 regions were amplified. With the HTBI primer set, the TCR CDR3 went through a first round of RT-PCR. TCRdb reprocessed the multiplex PCR reads with MiXCR, giving one entry per CDR3 protein. The data contain roughly 400,000 distinct CDR3 sequences, approximately 14% of them singletons. This clonotype was seen ten or more times. The antigen remains undetermined. The chain is built from TRBV2 and TRBJ2-5; D call uncertain. The specimen was blood. The clonotype comes from a woman aged 18-35 years with Graves' hyperthyroidism that later progressed to Graves' ophthalmopathy. The chain's CDR3 is CASSATETQYF. The CDR3 DNA is TGTGCCAGCAGCGCCACCGAGACCCAGTACTTC.